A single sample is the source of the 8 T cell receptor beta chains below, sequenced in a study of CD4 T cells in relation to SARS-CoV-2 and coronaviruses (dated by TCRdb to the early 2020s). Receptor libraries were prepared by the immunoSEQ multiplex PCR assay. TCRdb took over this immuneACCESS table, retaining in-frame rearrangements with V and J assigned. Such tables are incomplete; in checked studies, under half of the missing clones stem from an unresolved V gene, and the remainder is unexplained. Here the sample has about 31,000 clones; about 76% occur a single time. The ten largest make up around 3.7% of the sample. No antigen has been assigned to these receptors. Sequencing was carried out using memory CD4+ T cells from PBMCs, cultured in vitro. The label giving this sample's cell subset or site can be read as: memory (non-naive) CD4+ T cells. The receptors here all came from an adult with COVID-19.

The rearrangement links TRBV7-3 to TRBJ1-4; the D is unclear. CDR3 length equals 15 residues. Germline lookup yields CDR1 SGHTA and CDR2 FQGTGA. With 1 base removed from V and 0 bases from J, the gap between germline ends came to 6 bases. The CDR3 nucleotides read TGTGCCAGCAGCTTAAGTGGAACAACTAATGAAAAACTGTTTTTT. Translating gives CASSLSGTTNEKLFF.

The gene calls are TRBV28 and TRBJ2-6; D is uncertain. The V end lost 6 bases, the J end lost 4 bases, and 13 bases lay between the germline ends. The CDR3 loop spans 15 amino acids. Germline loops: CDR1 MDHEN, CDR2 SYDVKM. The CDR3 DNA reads TGTGCCAGCAGCCGGCCTGTGACCGGGGCCAACGTCCTGACTTTC. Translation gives CASSRPVTGANVLTF.

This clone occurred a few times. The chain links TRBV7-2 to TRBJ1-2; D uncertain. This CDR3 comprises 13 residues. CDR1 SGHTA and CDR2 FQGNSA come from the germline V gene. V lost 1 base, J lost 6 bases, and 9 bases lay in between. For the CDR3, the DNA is TGTGCCAGCAGCTTAGGACGGTTCGATGGCTACACCTTC. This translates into CASSLGRFDGYTF.

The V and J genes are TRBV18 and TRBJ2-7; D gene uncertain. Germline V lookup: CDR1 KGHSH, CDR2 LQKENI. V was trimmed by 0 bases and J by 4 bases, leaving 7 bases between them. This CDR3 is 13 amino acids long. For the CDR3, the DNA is TGTGCCAGCTCACCACCAGGCGCATACGAGCAGTACTTC. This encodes CASSPPGAYEQYF.

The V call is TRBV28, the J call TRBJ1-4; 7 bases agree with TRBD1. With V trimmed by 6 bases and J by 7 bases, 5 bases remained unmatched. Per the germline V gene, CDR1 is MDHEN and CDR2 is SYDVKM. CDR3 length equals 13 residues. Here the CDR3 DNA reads TGTGCCAGCAGCCGGGACAGTAGTGAAAAACTGTTTTTT. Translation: CASSRDSSEKLFF.

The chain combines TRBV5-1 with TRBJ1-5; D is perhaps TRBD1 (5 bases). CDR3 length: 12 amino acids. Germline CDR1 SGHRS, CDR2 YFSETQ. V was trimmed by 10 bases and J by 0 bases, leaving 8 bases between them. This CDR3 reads CAVQASNQPQHF. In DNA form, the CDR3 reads TGCGCCGTACAGGCTAGCAATCAGCCCCAGCATTTT.

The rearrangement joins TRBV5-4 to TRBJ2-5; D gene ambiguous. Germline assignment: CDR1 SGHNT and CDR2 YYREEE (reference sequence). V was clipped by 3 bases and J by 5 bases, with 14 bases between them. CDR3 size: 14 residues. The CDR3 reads CASSWKAGQETQYF. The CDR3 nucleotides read TGTGCCAGCAGCTGGAAGGCCGGTCAGGAGACCCAGTACTTC.

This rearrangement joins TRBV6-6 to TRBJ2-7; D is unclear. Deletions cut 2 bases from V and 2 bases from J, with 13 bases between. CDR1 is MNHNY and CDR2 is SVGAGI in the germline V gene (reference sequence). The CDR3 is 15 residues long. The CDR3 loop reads CASSYGSRVPYEQYF. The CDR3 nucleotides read TGTGCCAGCAGTTACGGAAGTCGGGTCCCCTACGAGCAGTACTTC.